What follows is one TCR beta chain and its context. These data belong to a study of blood T cell repertoires in COVID-19. For the study at large: T cells, B-cell-depleted T cells, or PBMCs provided the cDNA or gDNA that served as material.

Participants were aged about 18 to 90 years, lived in 24 US areas, and enrolled virtually. Participant-reported clinical history was the basis for cohort assignment. Contact with a PCR-confirmed or clinician-diagnosed COVID-19 case occurred within 2 weeks of entry. The junction had 5 bases not matched to a gene; V was cut back by 5 bases and J by 7 bases. The V gene's germline CDR1 is MRHNA and CDR2 SNTAGT. CDR3 size: 13 residues. The repertoire was sequenced with immunoSEQ multiplex PCR; TCRdb's copy has only in-frame clones and lacks some. The table shows more than 150,000 clones, with about 80% occurring only once.

Sequencing was performed on PBMCs or T cells enriched from blood (not recorded which). This receptor was identified in a man aged 60 to 69 who had been exposed to COVID-19. The chain recombines TRBV6-4 with TRBJ1-5, with 7 bases identical to TRBD1. This chain's CDR3 is CASSQGGGQPQHF. CDR3 DNA sequence: TGTGCCAGCAGTCAGGGGGGCGGACAGCCCCAGCATTTT.